Here is one T cell receptor beta chain with its context. No antigen is known for it. This record comes from a study of cytomegalovirus exposure and HLA in healthy donors. 60 Vbeta and 13 Jbeta primers were used in PCR. Using immunoSEQ multiplex PCR, the repertoire was profiled, and TCRdb retains in-frame clones only, with some absent. The table shows over 150,000 clones, with about four fifths occurring only once. Germline loops: CDR1 SGHVS, CDR2 FNYEAQ. CDR3 length: 19 residues. The V segment lost 1 base and the J segment 8 bases; nucleotides outside the gene matches: 15. Regarding the study as a whole: Later analysis placed DRB1 highest and HLA-C lowest in TCR association rates, which differed by HLA locus.

The sample was PBMCs. This receptor was identified in a woman aged 45-59 years in good health and CMV-seropositive. The chain is built from TRBV7-6 and TRBJ2-1; 12 nucleotides match TRBD2. The CDR3 spells CASSLGPPPSGRADDEQFF. DNA for the CDR3: TGTGCCAGCAGCTTAGGGCCACCTCCTAGCGGGAGGGCAGACGATGAGCAGTTCTTC.